Listed below are T cell receptor beta chains from one sample, sequenced in a study of cytomegalovirus exposure and HLA in healthy donors. Method: immunoSEQ multiplex PCR; TCRdb's copy keeps in-frame clones and lacks some. The sample has about 220,000 clones, roughly 79% seen once. Sequencing was performed on PBMCs. The source of these receptors is a male donor in good health and CMV-seronegative. The CDR3 runs from the conserved cysteine through the conserved F or W. Each record gives: D gene, V gene, clone size, CDR3 protein. D genes are given only for firm matches. A clone size is listed for some rows: how often the clone was seen (once, few, many), or a class if it is expanded.

-,TRBV28,-,CASRLGGYGYTF
-,TRBV28,few,CASSKLGGEGSAYNEQFF
TRBD1,TRBV4-3,-,CASSQDRGPYEQYF
-,TRBV6-1,-,CASSVGGAGAFF
-,TRBV11-2,few,CASSLARTDKYF
TRBD2,TRBV27,-,CASSPRGDYEQYF
-,TRBV27,-,CASSFVGADTQYF
TRBD2,TRBV7-2,few,CASSLDSGGYNEQFF
TRBD1,TRBV6-5,-,CARDRGGYGYTF
TRBD2,TRBV11-2,-,CASSSTSGVENIQYF
-,TRBV7-2,-,CASSPRIGALSNYGYTF
-,TRBV27,-,CASGNRVYNSPLHF
TRBD2,TRBV7-8,-,CASSLIPSGRLYEQFF
TRBD1,TRBV9,few,CASSVGHGGRQGAYEQYF
-,TRBV11-1,-,CASSLRRQASDTQYF
TRBD1,TRBV4-3,-,CASSQETGPYEQYF
TRBD1,TRBV28,-,CASSPDRTYQPQHF
TRBD1,TRBV19,few,CASSIGQGAGETQYF
TRBD2,TRBV5-6,few,CASSFLAVSTDTQYF
TRBD1,TRBV5-4,-,CASSLTGGHTEAFF
TRBD1,TRBV10-3,-,CAIREDRGLSNYGYTF
TRBD1,TRBV29-1,-,CSGQQGNSNQPQHF
TRBD1,TRBV15,-,CATSMFDGTGAGNTIYF
-,TRBV9,-,CASSDGLLEETQYF
-,TRBV5-6,-,CASSLPASGSLFNEQFF
-,TRBV6-1,few,CASSDFTGNQETQYF
TRBD2,TRBV4-2,-,CASSQELAGAEEQYF
-,TRBV7-9,few,CASSLDFDEQFF
TRBD2,TRBV5-1,-,CASSSGLAGEGNEQFF
-,TRBV7-3,once,CASSSRSNPIGELFF
-,TRBV5-1,-,CASSDRSGGNTIYF
TRBD1,TRBV4-3,-,CASSLDRAGANVLTF
-,TRBV5-4,-,CASSFGSGELFF
-,TRBV28,few,CASSRGGMDGYTF
-,TRBV13,-,CASSLAVAKNIQYF